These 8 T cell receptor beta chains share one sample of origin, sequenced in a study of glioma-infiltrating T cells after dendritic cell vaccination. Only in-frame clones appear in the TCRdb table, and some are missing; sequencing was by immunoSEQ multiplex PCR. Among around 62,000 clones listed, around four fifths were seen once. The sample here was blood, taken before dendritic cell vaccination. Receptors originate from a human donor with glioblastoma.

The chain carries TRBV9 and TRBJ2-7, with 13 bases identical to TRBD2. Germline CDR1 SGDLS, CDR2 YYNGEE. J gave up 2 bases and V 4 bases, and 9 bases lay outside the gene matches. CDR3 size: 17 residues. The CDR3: CASSPPPGLAGAYEQYF. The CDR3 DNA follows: TGTGCCAGCAGCCCTCCCCCCGGACTAGCGGGGGCCTACGAGCAGTACTTC. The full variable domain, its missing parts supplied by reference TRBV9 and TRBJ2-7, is DSGVTQTPKHLITATGQRVTLRCSPRSGDLSVYWYQQSLDQGLQFLIQYYNGEERAKGNILERFSAQQFPDLHSELNLSSLELGDSALYFCASSPPPGLAGAYEQYFGPGTRLTVT.

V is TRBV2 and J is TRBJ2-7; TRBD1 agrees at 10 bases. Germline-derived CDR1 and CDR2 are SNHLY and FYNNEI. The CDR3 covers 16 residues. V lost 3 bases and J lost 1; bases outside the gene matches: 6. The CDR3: CASSDDRGQLSYEQYF. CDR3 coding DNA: TGTGCCAGCAGTGACGACAGGGGGCAATTATCCTACGAGCAGTACTTC.

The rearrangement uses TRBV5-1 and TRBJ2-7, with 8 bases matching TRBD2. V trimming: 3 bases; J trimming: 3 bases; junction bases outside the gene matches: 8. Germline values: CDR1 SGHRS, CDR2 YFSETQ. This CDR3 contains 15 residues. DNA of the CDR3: TGCGCCAGCAGCTCGCAGTCGGGGGGGGACTACGAGCAGTACTTC. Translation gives CASSSQSGGDYEQYF. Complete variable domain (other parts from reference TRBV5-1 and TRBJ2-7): KAGVTQTPRYLIKTRGQQVTLSCSPISGHRSVSWYQQTPGQGLQFLFEYFSETQRNKGNFPGRFSGRQFSNSRSEMNVSTLELGDSALYLCASSSQSGGDYEQYFGPGTRLTVT.

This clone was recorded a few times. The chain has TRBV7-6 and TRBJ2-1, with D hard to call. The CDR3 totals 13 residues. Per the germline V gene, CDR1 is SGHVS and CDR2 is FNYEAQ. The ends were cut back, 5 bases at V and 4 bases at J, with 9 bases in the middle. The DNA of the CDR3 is TGTGCCAGCAGCCCATCTCGGTACAATGAGCAGTTCTTC. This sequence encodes CASSPSRYNEQFF.

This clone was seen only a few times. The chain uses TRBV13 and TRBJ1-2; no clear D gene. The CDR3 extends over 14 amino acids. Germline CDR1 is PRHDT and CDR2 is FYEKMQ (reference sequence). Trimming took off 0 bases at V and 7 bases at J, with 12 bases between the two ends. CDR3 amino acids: CASSLGGTTVGYTF. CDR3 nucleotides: TGTGCCAGCAGCTTAGGGGGTACTACGGTTGGCTACACCTTC.

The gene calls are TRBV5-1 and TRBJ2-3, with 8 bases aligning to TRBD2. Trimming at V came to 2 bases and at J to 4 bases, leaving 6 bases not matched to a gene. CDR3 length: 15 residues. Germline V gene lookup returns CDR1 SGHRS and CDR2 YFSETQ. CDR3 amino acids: CASSLLAGRADTQYF. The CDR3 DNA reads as TGCGCCAGCAGCTTATTAGCGGGGAGGGCAGATACGCAGTATTTT.

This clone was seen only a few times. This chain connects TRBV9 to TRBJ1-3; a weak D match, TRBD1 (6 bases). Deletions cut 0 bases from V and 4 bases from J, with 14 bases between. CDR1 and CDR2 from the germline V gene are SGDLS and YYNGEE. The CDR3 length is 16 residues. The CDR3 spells CASSVEHQGKGNTIYF. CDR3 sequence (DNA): TGTGCCAGCAGCGTAGAACACCAGGGGAAAGGAAACACCATATATTTT.

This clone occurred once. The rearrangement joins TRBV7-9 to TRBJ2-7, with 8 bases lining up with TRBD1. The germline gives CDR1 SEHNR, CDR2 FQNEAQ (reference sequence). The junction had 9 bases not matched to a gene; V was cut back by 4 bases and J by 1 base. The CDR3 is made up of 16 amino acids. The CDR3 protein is CASSWSKDRVSYEQYF. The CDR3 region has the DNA TGTGCCAGCAGCTGGTCTAAGGACAGGGTTTCCTACGAGCAGTACTTC. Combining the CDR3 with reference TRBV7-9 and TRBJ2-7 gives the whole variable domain DTGVSQNPRHKITKRGQNVTFRCDPISEHNRLYWYRQTLGQGPEFLTYFQNEAQLEKSRLLSDRFSAERPKGSFSTLEIQRTEQGDSAMYLCASSWSKDRVSYEQYFGPGTRLTVT.